The 19 T cell receptor beta chains listed next were all sequenced from one sample in a study of blood T cells in healthy people across ages. Alongside a J-beta primer mix, a sample-barcoded 5' primer served in a second PCR lasting about 6 to 11 cycles. TCRdb fed the 5' RACE reads into MiXCR, producing one record per CDR3 protein. The sample lists about 570,000 distinct CDR3 sequences; about 27% were seen once. These data were likewise used in another study, on T cells of mothers and their children.

Sequencing input: blood. These receptors all come from a boy younger than 10 in good health.

This clonotype has only a few counts. The V gene is TRBV18, the J gene TRBJ1-1, with D perhaps matching TRBD1 (6 bases). Deletions cut 4 bases from V and 1 base from J, with 16 bases between. Germline V CDR1 and CDR2: KGHSH, LQKENI. The CDR3 loop spans 16 amino acids. The CDR3 DNA reads as TGTGCCAGCTCACAATTATCATACAGGGAGAACACTGAAGCTTTCTTT. It translates to CASSQLSYRENTEAFF. Full variable domain (remainder filled in from reference TRBV18 and TRBJ1-1): NAGVMQNPRHLVRRRGQEARLRCSPMKGHSHVYWYRQLPEEGLKFMVYLQKENIIDESGMPKERFSAEFPKEGPSILRIQQVVRGDSAAYFCASSQLSYRENTEAFFGQGTRLTVV.

The chain is built from TRBV7-9 and TRBJ1-2; 7 nucleotides match TRBD1. V was clipped by 4 bases and J by 4 bases; unmatched bases: 6. From germline, CDR1 is SEHNR and CDR2 FQNEAQ (reference sequence). There are 14 residues in the CDR3. The chain's CDR3 is CASSSLQGLYGYTF. The DNA of the CDR3 is TGTGCCAGCAGCTCACTACAGGGGCTCTATGGCTACACCTTC.

In the case of this clonotype: One end of the junction is discordant with germline, which a read error may explain. This chain joins TRBV20-1 and TRBJ2-6; tentatively, D is TRBD1 or TRBD2 (5 bases each). Germline V gives CDR1 DFQATT, CDR2 SNEGSKA (reference sequence). There are 15 residues in the CDR3. The chain's CDR3 is CSARDEAAGANVLTF. CDR3 sequence (DNA): TGCAGTGCCCGGGACGAGGCCGCTGGGGCCAACGTCCTTACTTTC.

This clonotype occurred many times. This rearrangement joins TRBV7-7 to TRBJ2-1; D remains unclear. Trimming took 5 bases from V and 6 from J, leaving 14 bases between them. The CDR3 totals 14 residues. Germline V gene sequence: CDR1 SSHAT, CDR2 FNYEAQ (reference sequence). This CDR3 reads CASSPGLRANEQFF. The CDR3 coding sequence is TGTGCCAGCAGCCCGGGCCTAAGGGCCAATGAGCAGTTCTTC. Using reference TRBV7-7 and TRBJ2-1 for the parts outside the CDR3, the full variable domain is GAGVSQSPRYKVTKRGQDVTLRCDPISSHATLYWYQQALGQGPEFLTYFNYEAQPDKSGLPSDRFSAERPEGSISTLTIQRTEQRDSAMYRCASSPGLRANEQFFGPGTRLTVL.

The chain carries TRBV4-1 and TRBJ2-2; D may be TRBD2 (7 bases). The CDR3 sequence is 16 residues long. Germline V gives CDR1 MGHRA, CDR2 YSYEKL. Deletions cut 6 bases from V and 1 base from J, with 15 bases between. CDR3 bases: TGCGCCAGCAGATCTGGCGGGGGCCAGAACACCGGGGAGCTGTTTTTT. Residues: CASRSGGGQNTGELFF.

CDR3 nucleotides: TGTGCCAGCAGCCGCGGGACTAGCGGGAGCCCTGAGACCCAGTACTTC. Its translation: CASSRGTSGSPETQYF. The chain joins TRBV28 to TRBJ2-5, with 14 bases aligning to TRBD2. Losses at the gene ends were 6 bases for V and 5 bases for J; bases not matched to a gene: 8. Germline loops: CDR1 MDHEN, CDR2 SYDVKM. This CDR3 region has 16 residues.

The rearrangement joins TRBV12-3 or TRBV12-4 to TRBJ1-2; weak D call: TRBD1 (6 bases). The CDR3 loop spans 15 amino acids. V gave up 5 bases and J gave up 8 bases, with 21 bases separating them. CDR3 amino acids: CASSRDPGAPFGYTF. As DNA, the CDR3 is TGTGCCAGCAGTCGCGATCCGGGGGCTCCTTTCGGCTACACCTTC.

This chain uses TRBV18 with TRBJ2-1; perhaps TRBD2 as D (6 bases). The CDR3 is 13 amino acids. Trimming pared 3 bases from V and 8 bases from J, leaving 11 bases between. Germline V lookup: CDR1 KGHSH, CDR2 LQKENI. The CDR3 protein is CASSPRLDDEQFF. In DNA, the CDR3 is TGTGCCAGCTCACCGCGACTAGACGATGAGCAGTTCTTC.

This clonotype was picked up a small number of times. The rearrangement joins TRBV5-1 to TRBJ2-5; 10 bases map to TRBD2. The assigned J gene may be wrong: the sequence end matches TRBJ2-1 better. From germline, CDR1 is SGHRS and CDR2 YFSETQ. CDR3 length: 15 amino acids. CDR3 residues: CASGTLAGDYNEQFF. Written as DNA, the CDR3 is TGCGCCAGCGGGACCCTAGCGGGAGATTATAATGAGCAGTTCTTC.

This clonotype was counted a few times. This chain joins TRBV29-1 and TRBJ2-7; no reliable D call. The ends were cut back, 0 bases at V and 1 base at J, with 7 bases in the middle. Per the germline V gene, CDR1 is SQVTM and CDR2 is ANQGSEA. The CDR3 has 13 amino acids. This chain's CDR3 is CSVEDPLSYEQYF. The CDR3 region has the DNA TGCAGCGTTGAAGATCCCCTGTCCTACGAGCAGTACTTC.

The V gene is TRBV21-1, the J gene TRBJ2-2; TRBD2, the D gene given by the table, was not confirmed from the DNA. TRBV21-1 is classified as a pseudogene. This CDR3 has 18 residues. CDR3 in DNA: TGTGCCAGCAGCAAAGGGACGTGTCCTAGCGGAAACACCGGGGAGCTGTTTTTT. Translated: CASSKGTCPSGNTGELFF.

The table lists this clonotype with a few counts. The CDR3 is CASSLAGGARQPQHF. DNA for the CDR3: TGTGCCAGCAGTTTAGCGGGGGGCGCCCGGCAGCCCCAGCATTTT. J is TRBJ1-5 and V is TRBV12-3 or TRBV12-4, with a tentative D call TRBD1 (6 bases). V gave up 0 bases and J gave up 7 bases, with 13 bases separating them. The CDR3 is 15 residues long.

This clonotype came up a few times. The CDR3 DNA is TGTGCCAGCAGCACATACACCTCTAACTATGGCTACACCTTC. Translating it yields CASSTYTSNYGYTF. V gene TRBV7-2 combines with J gene TRBJ1-2, with D hard to call. This CDR3 spans 14 amino acids. V was shortened by 5 bases and J by 0 bases, with 10 bases between the two germline ends. Germline assignment: CDR1 SGHTA and CDR2 FQGNSA. The full variable domain, its missing parts supplied by reference TRBV7-2 and TRBJ1-2, is GAGVSQSPSNKVTEKGKDVELRCDPISGHTALYWYRQSLGQGLEFLIYFQGNSAPDKSGLPSDRFSAERTGGSVSTLTIQRTQQEDSAVYLCASSTYTSNYGYTFGSGTRLTVV.

This chain uses TRBV4-3 with TRBJ1-1; tentatively, D is TRBD1 (6 bases). Trimming pared 0 bases from V and 6 bases from J, leaving 11 bases between. Germline CDR1 and CDR2: LGHNA and YSLEER. This CDR3 spans 14 amino acids. The CDR3 coding sequence is TGCGCCAGCAGCCAAGAGTCCGGGGGCCCTGAAGCTTTCTTT. Translated: CASSQESGGPEAFF.

V gene TRBV7-2 combines with J gene TRBJ2-7; D call uncertain. The V end lost 8 bases, the J end lost 3 bases, and 11 bases lay between the germline ends. This CDR3 is 12 amino acids long. CDR1 and CDR2 (germline): SGHTA, FQGNSA. DNA for the CDR3: TGTGCCAGCCAGAAAGACGGCTACGAGCAGTACTTC. Its translation: CASQKDGYEQYF.

V is TRBV30 and J is TRBJ2-2, with D perhaps TRBD2 (6 bases). Trimming pared 6 bases from V and 4 bases from J, leaving 15 bases between. This CDR3 has 14 residues. Germline assignment: CDR1 GTSNPN and CDR2 SVGIG (reference sequence). CDR3 sequence reads: CACEPDGGTGELFF. Written as DNA, the CDR3 is TGTGCCTGTGAACCCGACGGGGGCACCGGGGAGCTGTTTTTT.

This clonotype was observed a few times. This chain uses TRBV28 with TRBJ1-4; 9 bases line up with TRBD1. The CDR3 covers 15 residues. J was trimmed by 3 bases and V by 6 bases; bases with no gene match: 5. CDR1 and CDR2 (germline): MDHEN, SYDVKM. The CDR3 loop reads CASRGTGGSNEKLFF. DNA of the CDR3: TGTGCCAGCAGAGGCACAGGGGGCTCTAATGAAAAACTGTTTTTT.

V gene TRBV20-1 combines with J gene TRBJ2-3, with 9 bases matching TRBD1. Trimming at V came to 5 bases and at J to 4 bases, leaving 4 bases not matched to a gene. The CDR3 runs to 13 residues. Germline V gives CDR1 DFQATT, CDR2 SNEGSKA (reference sequence). The CDR3 reads CSAWTGESDTQYF. The DNA for the CDR3 is TGCAGTGCTTGGACAGGGGAGTCAGATACGCAGTATTTT.

This clonotype has just a few counts. The rearrangement uses TRBV27 and TRBJ2-1, with 15 bases matching TRBD2. This CDR3 contains 20 residues. Germline loops: CDR1 MNHEY, CDR2 SMNVEV (reference sequence). The junction had 7 bases not matched to a gene; V was cut back by 0 bases and J by 1 base. DNA of the CDR3: TGTGCCAGCAGTTTATCCGGACTAGCGGGGGGGTCGAGTTCCTACAATGAGCAGTTCTTC. Protein product: CASSLSGLAGGSSSYNEQFF.